This TCR beta chain is from a study of shared T cell receptors in the human thymus. Trimming stripped 5 bases from V and 0 bases from J, with 12 bases between. The CDR3 contains 15 residues. Per the germline V gene, CDR1 is SGHVS and CDR2 is FNYEAQ. This clone occurred once. Sequencing was performed with immunoSEQ multiplex PCR; in TCRdb, only in-frame clones are kept and a portion is missing. The table lists 500,000 to 750,000 clones, approximately 90% of them singletons. This sample was also put to use in a study of human thymus T cells. Turning to that study: Infants served as donors; they were healthy and Finnish and were having corrective surgery for congenital heart defects. From resections taken during corrective heart surgery, the thymus tissue was obtained. Gene usage (both V and J) appeared biased in thymic and blood repertoires. Unrelated individuals were reported by related research to share highly overlapping thymic repertoires.

The source material was thymocytes. The sequence was obtained from a boy under two years old with a congenital heart defect. J is TRBJ2-3 and V is TRBV7-6; possibly TRBD2 for D (6 bases). CDR3 sequence: CASSHRELSTDTQYF. CDR3 coding DNA: TGTGCCAGCAGCCACCGGGAGCTCAGCACAGATACGCAGTATTTT.